This T cell receptor (beta chain) was retrieved from a study of T-cell memory formation after mild COVID-19. General study points: The pre-infection memory compartment contained some responding clones, suggesting cross-reactive memory joined. Contracting CD4+ clones lay largely in CM and EM, with CD8+ ones residing in EMRA. From day 15 to 85, contracting clones were balanced between CD4 and CD8, whereas later expanders leaned toward CD4+.

The authors produced TCR alpha and TCR beta cDNA libraries with sample barcodes and UMIs by 5'RACE using constant-segment primers. A single record per CDR3 protein comes from TCRdb applying MiXCR to the 5' RACE reads. The sample has about 470,000 distinct CDR3 sequences, approximately 25% seen once. Germline-derived CDR1 and CDR2 are SEHNR and FQNEAQ (reference sequence). The CDR3 extends over 13 amino acids. Between the trimmed V and J ends, which lost 11 bases and 1 base, there was a span of 15 bases. In this sample, this clonotype turned up a few times. Its antigen is unidentified. The sequenced material came from PBMCs or a T cell subset sorted from them (not recorded which). This chain uses TRBV7-9 with TRBJ2-7; no reliable D call. The clonotype comes from an adult woman who had mild COVID-19 (a few samples of this study predate the infection). Cell type and time point are not known. The CDR3 nucleotides are TGTGCCCGCCGATTCGTGAGGTCCTACGAGCAGTACTTC. Protein: CARRFVRSYEQYF.